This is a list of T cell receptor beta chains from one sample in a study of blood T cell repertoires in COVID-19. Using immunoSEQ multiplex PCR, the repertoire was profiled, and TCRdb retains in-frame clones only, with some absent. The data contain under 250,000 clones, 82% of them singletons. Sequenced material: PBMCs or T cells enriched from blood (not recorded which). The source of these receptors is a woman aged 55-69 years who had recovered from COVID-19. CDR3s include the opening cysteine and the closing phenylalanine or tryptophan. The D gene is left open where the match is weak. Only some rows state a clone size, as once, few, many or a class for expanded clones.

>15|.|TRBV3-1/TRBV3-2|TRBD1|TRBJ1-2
CASSQDGGQGDGYTF
TGTGCCAGCAGCCAAGACGGAGGACAGGGTGATGGCTACACCTTC
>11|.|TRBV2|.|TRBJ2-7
CATNTVYEQYF
TGTGCCACCAATACAGTTTACGAGCAGTACTTC
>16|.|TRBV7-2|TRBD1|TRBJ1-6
CASSYLPGQRNSPLHF
TGTGCCAGCAGCTATTTACCGGGACAGCGTAATTCACCCCTCCACTTT
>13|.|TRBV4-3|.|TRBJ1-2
CASSQDRGRGYTF
TGCGCCAGCAGCCAAGACAGGGGAAGAGGCTACACCTTC
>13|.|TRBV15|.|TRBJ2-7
CATSRDKEYEQYF
TGTGCCACCAGCAGAGATAAGGAGTACGAGCAGTACTTC
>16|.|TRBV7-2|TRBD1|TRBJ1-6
CASSFVPGTEGSPLHF
TGTGCCAGCAGCTTCGTACCCGGGACAGAGGGATCACCCCTCCACTTT
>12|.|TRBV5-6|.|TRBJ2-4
CASSSDSYIQYF
TGTGCCAGCAGCTCCGACAGTTACATTCAGTACTTC
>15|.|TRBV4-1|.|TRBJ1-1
CASSPLPRVNTEAFF
TGCGCCAGCAGCCCTTTACCGAGGGTGAACACTGAAGCTTTCTTT
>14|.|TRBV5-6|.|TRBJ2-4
CASQRQLAKNIQYF
TGTGCCAGCCAGCGGCAGCTAGCCAAAAACATTCAGTACTTC
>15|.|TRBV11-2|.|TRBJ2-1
CASSLGTGGYNEQFF
TGTGCCAGCAGCTTAGGAACTGGAGGTTACAATGAGCAGTTCTTC
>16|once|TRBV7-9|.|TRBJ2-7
CASSSSRSQGSNEQYF
TGTGCCAGCAGCTCCTCCCGGTCACAGGGATCGAACGAGCAGTACTTC
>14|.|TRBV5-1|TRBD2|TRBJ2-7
CASSFRLAGAEQYF
TGCGCCAGCAGCTTCCGACTAGCGGGAGCCGAGCAGTACTTC
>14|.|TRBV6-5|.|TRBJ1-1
CASRSQGSDTEAFF
TGTGCCAGCAGGAGCCAGGGGTCGGACACTGAAGCTTTCTTT
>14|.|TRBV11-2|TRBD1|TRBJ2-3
CASSSDRFTDTQYF
TGTGCCAGCAGCTCGGACAGGTTCACAGATACGCAGTATTTT
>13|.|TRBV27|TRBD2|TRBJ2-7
CASSFGLEREQYF
TGTGCCAGCAGTTTCGGACTAGAAAGGGAGCAGTACTTC
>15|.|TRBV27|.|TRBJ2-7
CASSSGLTPPYEQYF
TGTGCCAGCAGTTCCGGACTCACGCCTCCTTACGAGCAGTACTTC
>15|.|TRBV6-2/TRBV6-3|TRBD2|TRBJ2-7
CASSLTGLAAYEQYF
TGTGCCAGCAGCTTAACGGGACTAGCCGCCTACGAGCAGTACTTC
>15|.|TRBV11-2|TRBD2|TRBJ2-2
CASILSAGDNGELFF
TGTGCCAGCATCCTTAGCGCGGGAGATAACGGGGAGCTGTTTTTT
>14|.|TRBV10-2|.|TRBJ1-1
CASRSTGRNTEAFF
TGCGCCAGCAGAAGCACAGGTAGGAACACTGAAGCTTTCTTT
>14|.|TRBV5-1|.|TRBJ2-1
CASSLGGGANEQFF
TGCGCCAGCAGCTTGGGAGGCGGTGCGAATGAGCAGTTCTTC
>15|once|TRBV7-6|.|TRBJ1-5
CASSLAQGNNQPQHF
TGTGCCAGCAGCTTGGCTCAGGGGAACAATCAGCCCCAGCATTTT
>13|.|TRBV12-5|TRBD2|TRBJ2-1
CASGWGTSGTQFF
TGTGCTAGTGGTTGGGGGACTAGCGGGACCCAGTTCTTC